A single sample is the source of the 14 T cell receptor beta chains below, sequenced in a study of T-cell reconstitution after alpha-beta-depleted transplantation in children. Unique molecular identifiers were incorporated during preparation of the TCRbeta library. MiXCR was run by TCRdb on the PCR reads, yielding one entry per CDR3 protein. Among about 250,000 distinct CDR3 sequences, roughly a quarter were seen once, and the ten largest hold about 5%. The sample in question was PBMCs, mostly from graft donor cells, obtained 360 days after TCRalphabeta/CD19-depleted stem cell transplant. These receptors were taken from a female patient between 2 and 15 years old who had a stem cell transplant for congenital amegakaryocytic thrombocytopenia, so the T cells may come from the graft donor.

Worth noting for this clonotype: A read error may produce the germline difference seen at one junction end. The V gene is TRBV3-1, the J gene TRBJ2-2; possibly TRBD2 for D (5 bases). CDR3 length: 15 amino acids. Germline-derived CDR1 and CDR2 are LGHDT and YNNKEL (reference sequence). CDR3 residues: CATSPFLEGAGELFF. The CDR3 DNA reads TGTGCCACCAGCCCTTTCTTAGAGGGCGCCGGGGAGCTGTTTTTT. The complete variable domain, with remaining parts taken from reference TRBV3-1 and TRBJ2-2, reads DTAVSQTPKYLVTQMGNDKSIKCEQNLGHDTMYWYKQDSKKFLKIMFSYNNKELIINETVPNRFSPKSPDKAHLNLHINSLELGDSAVYFCATSPFLEGAGELFFGEGSRLTVL.

The J gene is TRBJ2-2, the V gene TRBV5-1; TRBD1 matches at 9 bases. V lost 1 base, J lost 6 bases, and 4 bases stayed unmatched. Germline V lookup: CDR1 SGHRS, CDR2 YFSETQ. This CDR3 spans 15 amino acids. The CDR3 reads CASSLTGGRAGELFF. DNA for the CDR3: TGCGCCAGCAGCTTGACAGGGGGCCGCGCCGGGGAGCTGTTTTTT.

This clonotype has only a few counts. The chain couples TRBV9 to TRBJ2-2; D unresolved. CDR3 size: 12 residues. CDR1 and CDR2 (germline): SGDLS, YYNGEE. V lost 1 base, J lost 5 bases, and 3 bases lay in between. CDR3 coding DNA: TGTGCCAGCAGCGTAAGAACCGGGGAGCTGTTTTTT. This encodes CASSVRTGELFF.

This clonotype came up many times. V is TRBV5-1 and J is TRBJ1-1; D gene ambiguous. This CDR3 has 14 residues. Germline V CDR1 and CDR2: SGHRS, YFSETQ. Trimming took 4 bases from V and 1 from J, leaving 11 bases between them. CDR3 region: CASSQDPANTEAFF. The CDR3 region has the DNA TGCGCCAGCAGCCAGGACCCGGCGAACACTGAAGCTTTCTTT.

V gene TRBV5-1 combines with J gene TRBJ2-1; no reliable D call. CDR3 length: 16 amino acids. Per germline, CDR1 SGHRS and CDR2 YFSETQ. Trimming pared 0 bases from V and 0 bases from J, leaving 10 bases between. The CDR3 DNA follows: TGCGCCAGCAGCTTGGTGCCGGCAGACTCCTACAATGAGCAGTTCTTC. Its protein product is CASSLVPADSYNEQFF.

Only one count was recorded for this clonotype. V gene TRBV28 combines with J gene TRBJ2-7; maybe TRBD1 (6 bases). V shed 5 bases and J shed 1 base, with 15 bases lying between them. The germline gives CDR1 MDHEN, CDR2 SYDVKM. The CDR3 spans 15 residues. CDR3 DNA: TGTGCCAGCAGTCTGCAGGGGTCATTATCCTACGAGCAGTACTTC. Protein: CASSLQGSLSYEQYF.

The chain is built from TRBV10-3 and TRBJ1-2; a weak D match, TRBD1 (6 bases). Looked up from germline, CDR1 is ENHRY and CDR2 is SYGVKD. There are 13 residues in the CDR3. Trimming removed 11 bases from V and 3 bases from J, with 16 bases in between. The CDR3 protein is CAAHRALDYGYTF. The CDR3 region has the DNA TGTGCCGCACACAGGGCCCTGGACTATGGCTACACCTTC.

This clonotype has just one count. The V call is TRBV6-2 or TRBV6-3, the J call TRBJ2-3; the D gene is possibly TRBD2 (5 bases). This CDR3 region has 12 residues. In germline, CDR1 is MNHEY, CDR2 SVGEGT. Deletions cut 8 bases from V and 8 bases from J, with 14 bases between. The CDR3 region has the DNA TGTGCCAGCCGGTCTAATGGAGGTACGCAGTATTTT. This encodes CASRSNGGTQYF.

This clonotype has a count of ten or more. This sequence joins TRBV12-3 or TRBV12-4 and TRBJ2-5; D remains ambiguous. The CDR3 has 13 amino acids. V lost 4 bases to trimming and J lost 1 base, with 7 bases between them. Here the CDR3 reads CASSSSTQETQYF. The CDR3, as DNA: TGTGCCAGCAGTTCCTCAACCCAAGAGACCCAGTACTTC.

This clonotype was seen more than once but under ten times. The gene calls are TRBV2 and TRBJ2-3; 9 bases fit TRBD1. The V gene end was trimmed by 6 bases and the J gene end by 2 bases; junction bases not matched to a gene: 3. CDR1 is SNHLY, CDR2 FYNNEI, per germline. The CDR3 is 14 amino acids. The CDR3 spells CASSHRGLTDTQYF. CDR3 DNA: TGTGCCAGCAGCCACAGGGGGCTCACAGATACGCAGTATTTT.

The table lists this clonotype with a few counts. This sequence joins TRBV10-3 and TRBJ2-7; TRBD1 matches at 7 bases. Germline-derived CDR1 and CDR2 are ENHRY and SYGVKD. J was trimmed by 1 base and V by 6 bases; bases with no gene match: 3. The CDR3 extends over 13 amino acids. The CDR3 reads CAIRTQGSYEQYF. The CDR3 coding sequence is TGTGCCATCAGAACACAGGGGTCCTACGAGCAGTACTTC.

This clonotype was counted only a few times. J is TRBJ2-2 and V is TRBV4-2; D uncertain. With 0 bases removed from V and 4 bases from J, the gap between germline ends came to 6 bases. Germline V lookup: CDR1 LGHNA, CDR2 YNFKEQ. CDR3 length equals 14 residues. The CDR3 DNA reads as TGTGCCAGCAGCCAAGAGAGGTCCACCGGGGAGCTGTTTTTT. It specifies CASSQERSTGELFF.

The chain is built from TRBV29-1 and TRBJ2-3; 7 nucleotides line up with TRBD1. V lost 5 bases and J lost 4; bases outside the gene matches: 9. The CDR3 extends over 14 amino acids. Looked up from germline, CDR1 is SQVTM and CDR2 is ANQGSEA. The CDR3 is CSVTKQGPADTQYF. DNA of the CDR3: TGCAGCGTTACCAAACAGGGGCCTGCAGATACGCAGTATTTT.

The chain uses TRBV18 and TRBJ2-7; tentative D call: TRBD2 (6 bases). The V gene's germline CDR1 is KGHSH and CDR2 LQKENI. The CDR3 consists of 15 residues. V lost 3 bases and J lost 4, with 16 bases in between. Here the CDR3 reads CASSPGTSLRYEQYF. The CDR3 bases are TGTGCCAGCTCACCCGGGACTTCGCTTCGGTACGAGCAGTACTTC.